This T cell receptor (beta chain) is drawn from a study of neurological immune-mediated disorders. Overall study findings and caveats: CDR3 amino acid sequences found in expanded clones were never shared across subjects, suggesting private repertoires in all groups. HTLV-1-associated myelopathy displayed the greatest TCR clonal expansion, and multiple sclerosis exhibited the smallest, lower than that of healthy controls.

Counting both end residues, the CDR3 totals 21 amino acids. With regard to this clonotype: Its antigen is as yet unknown. The DNA is left out, because the CDR3 cannot be placed on it with certainty; the CDR3 is given as TCRdb lists it.

The cDNA was produced through 5'RACE with 10-nucleotide random UMIs. TCRdb reprocessed the 5' RACE reads via MiXCR and lists one record per CDR3 protein. The sample holds tens of thousands of distinct CDR3 sequences, 11% to 15% seen once. V and J are TRBV21-1 and TRBJ2-7; the D call of TRBD2 is as the table states it, not checked on the DNA. TRBV21-1 corresponds to a pseudogene. The TCR comes from a woman in her forties or fifties with HTLV-1-associated myelopathy (HAM/TSP). Material for sequencing was PBMCs. This chain's CDR3 is CASSIYLCSVAGSVSLYEQYF.